Listed below are T cell receptor beta chains from one sample, sequenced in a study of regulatory T cells in long-lasting Graves disease. One entry per CDR3 protein results from TCRdb running MiXCR on the multiplex PCR reads. The table shows 450,000 to 500,000 distinct CDR3 sequences, with about 17% occurring only once. These data were also filed under a second study, of T cells in Graves' hyperthyroidism and ophthalmopathy.

The sample was peripheral blood mononuclear cells (PBMCs), taken at new diagnosis, from a patient treated with antithyroid drugs. Receptors originate from a man in his forties or fifties with Graves disease. Both conserved end residues are part of each CDR3. The order of the fields is clone size, V gene, CDR3 length, J gene, D gene, CDR3 DNA, CDR3 protein. A D gene is named only where the DNA matches it firmly. Where a row states a size, it is once, few, many or the class of an expanded clone; other rows omit it.

>many|TRBV11-3|14|TRBJ1-2|TRBD1
TGTGCCAGCAGCTTATTACAGGGGGCATATGGCTACACCTTC
CASSLLQGAYGYTF
>many|TRBV30|13|TRBJ2-7|TRBD2
TGTGCCTGGGCTAGCGGGCGCTCCTACGAGCAGTACTTC
CAWASGRSYEQYF
>.|TRBV30|14|TRBJ2-7|TRBD1
TGTGCCTGGAGTGTACAGGGGTTGGTCCACGAGCAGTACTTC
CAWSVQGLVHEQYF
>few|TRBV6-2/TRBV6-3|16|TRBJ2-3|TRBD1
TGTGCCAGCAGTTACGGGACAGGGGGCTTCGGAGATACGCAGTATTTT
CASSYGTGGFGDTQYF
>many|TRBV6-9|20|TRBJ2-6|.
TGTGCCAGCAGTTACTCACCAATCCGGTCAGGGGTGACTGGGGCCAACGTCCTGACTTTC
CASSYSPIRSGVTGANVLTF
>.|TRBV10-2|17|TRBJ2-3|.
TGCGCCAGCAGTGAGTGGAGGCGGTCGGCCAACACAGATACGCAGTATTTT
CASSEWRRSANTDTQYF
>many|TRBV30|16|TRBJ2-3|.
TGTGCCTCCAGCCACCCGGGTAGCGGAAGAGCAGATACGCAGTATTTT
CASSHPGSGRADTQYF
>many|TRBV20-1|14|TRBJ2-4|.
TGCAGTGCTAGAGTGACCATAGCCAAAAACATTCAGTACTTC
CSARVTIAKNIQYF
>many|TRBV20-1|12|TRBJ2-5|TRBD1
TGCAGTGCTAGTACAGGGGCGGAGACCCAGTACTTC
CSASTGAETQYF
>many|TRBV28|12|TRBJ2-1|.
TGTGCCAGCAGCCTCCTTGGGGGAGAGCAGTTCTTC
CASSLLGGEQFF
>many|TRBV6-2/TRBV6-3|14|TRBJ1-2|TRBD1
TGTGCCAGCAATACCGGGACAGCTAACTATGGCTACACCTTC
CASNTGTANYGYTF
>many|TRBV5-1|14|TRBJ2-1|TRBD2
TGTGCCAGCAGCTTAGGCCTAGCGGGAGTTGAGCAGTTCTTC
CASSLGLAGVEQFF